This record looks at one T cell receptor beta chain sequence and its context. This sample is part of a study of blood T cell repertoires in COVID-19. Study summary: Whether acute or convalescent, the COVID-19 samples came from the United States, Italy and Spain. T cells, B-cell-depleted T cells, or PBMCs supplied cDNA or gDNA.

As originally analysed: Nucleated cell number was recorded as an estimate derived from reference gene primer amplification. Method: immunoSEQ multiplex PCR; TCRdb's copy keeps in-frame clones and lacks some. Clone size and V and J calls were adopted from that table, with D and trimming inferred from the DNA. This table holds approximately 82,000 clones, around 81% found once. V was pared by 3 bases and J by 11 bases, with 11 bases of the junction left unmatched. This CDR3 has 15 amino acids. CDR1 KGHSH and CDR2 LQKENI come from the germline V gene. Sequencing was carried out using peripheral blood. This sequence originates from a woman in her 70s with active or convalescent COVID-19. The genes are TRBV18 and TRBJ2-1, with 9 bases aligning to TRBD2. CDR3 amino acids: CASSPPGLAGMKQFF. DNA for the CDR3: TGTGCCAGCTCACCTCCCGGTCTAGCGGGGATGAAGCAGTTCTTC.